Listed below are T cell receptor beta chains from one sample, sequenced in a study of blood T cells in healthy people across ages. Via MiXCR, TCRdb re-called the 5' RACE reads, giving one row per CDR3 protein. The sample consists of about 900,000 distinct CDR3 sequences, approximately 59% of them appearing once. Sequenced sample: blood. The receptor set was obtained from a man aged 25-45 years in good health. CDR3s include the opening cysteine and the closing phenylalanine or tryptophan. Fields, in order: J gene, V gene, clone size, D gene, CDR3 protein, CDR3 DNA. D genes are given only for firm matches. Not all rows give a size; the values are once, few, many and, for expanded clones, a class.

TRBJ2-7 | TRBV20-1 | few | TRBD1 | CSAGPGDSSYEQYF | TGCAGTGCGGGCCCAGGGGACAGCTCCTACGAGCAGTACTTC
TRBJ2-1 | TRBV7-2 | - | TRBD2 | CASSRRLAGDYNEQFF | TGTGCCAGCAGCCGGCGACTAGCGGGGGATTACAATGAGCAGTTCTTC
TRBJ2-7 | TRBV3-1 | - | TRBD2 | CASSQVAGELRDEQYF | TGTGCCAGCAGCCAGGTAGCGGGGGAGCTTCGGGACGAGCAGTACTTC
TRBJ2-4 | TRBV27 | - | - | CASNRAGKNIQYF | TGTGCCAGCAACAGGGCAGGCAAAAACATTCAGTACTTC
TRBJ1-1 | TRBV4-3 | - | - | CASSQDRTPKAFF | TGCGCCAGCAGCCAAGATCGCACCCCTAAAGCTTTCTTT
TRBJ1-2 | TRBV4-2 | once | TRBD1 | CASSQGGQGDYGYTF | TGTGCCAGCAGCCAAGGGGGACAGGGTGACTATGGCTACACCTTC
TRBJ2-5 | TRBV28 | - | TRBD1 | CASSLWRGQGEEETQYF | TGTGCCAGCAGTTTATGGCGAGGACAGGGGGAGGAAGAGACCCAGTACTTC
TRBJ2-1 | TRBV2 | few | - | CASKRWQNNEQFF | TGTGCCAGCAAAAGGTGGCAGAACAATGAGCAGTTCTTC
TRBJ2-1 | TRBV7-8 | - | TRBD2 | CASSLAGASGLDEQFF | TGTGCCAGCAGCTTAGCAGGGGCTAGCGGGTTGGATGAGCAGTTCTTC
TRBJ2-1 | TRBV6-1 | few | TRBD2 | CASSESVGTSLYNEQFF | TGTGCCAGCAGTGAGAGTGTAGGGACTAGCCTCTACAATGAGCAGTTCTTC
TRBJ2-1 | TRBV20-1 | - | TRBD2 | CSARVAGRSNNEQFF | TGCAGTGCTAGAGTAGCGGGGCGATCTAACAATGAGCAGTTCTTC
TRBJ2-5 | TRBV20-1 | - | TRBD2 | CSAPPGLAGYQETQYF | TGCAGTGCCCCCCCCGGTCTAGCGGGATACCAAGAGACCCAGTACTTC
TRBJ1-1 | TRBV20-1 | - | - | CSARGDNMNTEAFF | TGCAGTGCTAGGGGGGACAACATGAACACTGAAGCTTTCTTT
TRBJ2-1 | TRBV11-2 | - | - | CASSLERGSSSYNEQFF | TGTGCCAGCAGCTTAGAGCGGGGCTCGAGCTCCTACAATGAGCAGTTCTTC
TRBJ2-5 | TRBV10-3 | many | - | CAISEMGTGQYF | TGTGCCATCAGTGAGATGGGGACTGGCCAGTACTTC
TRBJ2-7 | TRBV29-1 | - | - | CSVDAGAATYEQYF | TGCAGCGTTGATGCAGGGGCTGCCACCTACGAGCAGTACTTC
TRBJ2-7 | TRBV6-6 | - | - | CASRTVAYEQYF | TGTGCCAGTCGGACGGTAGCCTACGAGCAGTACTTC
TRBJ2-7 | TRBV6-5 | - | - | CASSPHSSYEQYF | TGTGCCAGCAGCCCGCACTCGAGCTACGAGCAGTACTTC
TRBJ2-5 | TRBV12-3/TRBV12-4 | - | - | CASSFDYAGLGETQYF | TGTGCCAGCAGTTTTGATTACGCAGGGTTAGGAGAGACCCAGTACTTC
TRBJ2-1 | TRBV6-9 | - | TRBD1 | CARPRQGGVNNEQFF | TGTGCCCGACCCCGACAGGGGGGAGTGAACAATGAGCAGTTCTTC
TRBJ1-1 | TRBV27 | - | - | CASSRAAMNTEAFF | TGTGCCAGCAGCCGGGCAGCTATGAACACTGAAGCTTTCTTT
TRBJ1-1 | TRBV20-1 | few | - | CSARDPGAGEAFF | TGCAGTGCTAGAGACCCTGGGGCTGGCGAAGCTTTCTTT
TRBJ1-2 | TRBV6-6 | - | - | CASSYEERGGYTF | TGTGCCAGCAGTTACGAGGAGCGTGGAGGCTACACCTTC
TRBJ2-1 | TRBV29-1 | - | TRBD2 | CSVEGRRGTNEQFF | TGCAGCGTTGAGGGGAGGCGGGGGACGAATGAGCAGTTCTTC
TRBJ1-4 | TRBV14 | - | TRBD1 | CASSQGQGVWEKLFF | TGTGCCAGCAGCCAAGGACAGGGGGTCTGGGAAAAACTGTTTTTT
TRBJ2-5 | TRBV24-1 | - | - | CATSDWAGQETQYF | TGTGCCACCAGTGACTGGGCGGGGCAAGAGACCCAGTACTTC
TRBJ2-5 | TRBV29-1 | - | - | CSVEGPGPWETQYF | TGCAGCGTTGAAGGGCCAGGGCCGTGGGAGACCCAGTACTTC
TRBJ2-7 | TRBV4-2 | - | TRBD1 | CASSEPGQGCEQYF | TGTGCCAGCAGCGAGCCGGGACAGGGCTGCGAGCAGTACTTC
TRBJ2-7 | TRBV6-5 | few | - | CASNQDGPSGEQYF | TGTGCCAGCAATCAGGACGGGCCCAGCGGCGAGCAGTACTTC
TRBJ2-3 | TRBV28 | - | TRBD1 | CASNPSGQLGTDTRYF | TGTGCCAGCAACCCATCGGGACAGCTCGGCACAGATACGCGGTATTTT
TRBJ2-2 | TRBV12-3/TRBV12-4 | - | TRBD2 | CASSRSGGSTGELFF | TGTGCCAGCAGCCGTAGCGGGGGGAGCACCGGGGAGCTGTTTTTT
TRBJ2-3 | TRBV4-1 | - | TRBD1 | CASSRTGERNTQYF | TGCGCCAGCAGCCGGACAGGGGAGAGAAATACGCAGTATTTT
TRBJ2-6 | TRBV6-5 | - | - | CASSYFGCGGTGANVLTF | TGTGCCAGCAGTTACTTCGGTTGTGGGGGAACTGGGGCCAACGTCCTGACTTTC
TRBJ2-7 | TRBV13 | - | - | CASSLTRAEQYF | TGTGCCAGCAGCTTAACCAGGGCCGAGCAGTACTTC
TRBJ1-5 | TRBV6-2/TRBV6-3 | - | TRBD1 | CASRTGQGVIQPQHF | TGTGCCAGCAGAACTGGACAGGGCGTAATTCAGCCCCAGCATTTT
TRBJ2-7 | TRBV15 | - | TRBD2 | CATSREYGGSGGYEQYF | TGTGCCACCAGCAGAGAGTATGGTGGGAGCGGGGGTTACGAGCAGTACTTC
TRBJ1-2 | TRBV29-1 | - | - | CSVHLNYGYTF | TGCAGCGTACACCTTAACTATGGCTACACCTTC
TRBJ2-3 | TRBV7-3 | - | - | CASRAGSSTDTQYF | TGTGCCAGCAGAGCAGGGTCTAGCACAGATACGCAGTATTTT
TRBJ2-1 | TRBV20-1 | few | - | CSARAPTADSSYNEQFF | TGCAGTGCTAGAGCCCCGACAGCTGACAGCTCCTACAATGAGCAGTTCTTC
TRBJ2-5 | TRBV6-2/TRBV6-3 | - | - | CASRGTLQETQYF | TGTGCCAGCAGAGGGACCCTACAAGAGACCCAGTACTTC
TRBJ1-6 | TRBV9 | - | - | CASSVVAAPPLHF | TGTGCCAGCAGCGTAGTGGCGGCCCCACCCCTCCACTTT
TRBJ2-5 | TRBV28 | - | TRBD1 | CASSPIVQGSPPSETQYF | TGTGCCAGCAGTCCGATTGTACAGGGGAGCCCTCCTTCGGAGACCCAGTACTTC
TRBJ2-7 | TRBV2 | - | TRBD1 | CASSNPGQGREQYF | TGTGCCAGCAGTAACCCAGGACAGGGGAGAGAGCAGTACTTC
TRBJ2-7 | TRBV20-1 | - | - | CSARVGAEQYF | TGCAGTGCTAGAGTGGGGGCCGAGCAGTACTTC
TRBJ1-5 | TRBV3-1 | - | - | CASSPTGGSDQPQHF | TGTGCCAGCAGCCCGACCGGGGGATCCGATCAGCCCCAGCATTTT
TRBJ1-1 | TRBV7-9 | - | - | CASSPSPGTNRNTEAFF | TGTGCCAGCAGCCCCTCTCCCGGGACAAATAGAAACACTGAAGCTTTCTTT
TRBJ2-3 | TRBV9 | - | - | CASSFSPQTEYTTQYF | TGTGCCAGCAGCTTTAGCCCCCAGACCGAATATACGACGCAGTATTTT